This T cell receptor (beta chain) originates from a study of vaccination effects on CD4 cells after COVID-19. Across the study: The median interval between the second dose and post-vaccine sampling was 72 days.

Following 10 days of culture, CD4+ T cells were isolated. Participants got two doses of BNT162b2 or mRNA-1273 vaccine. Half-medium replacement with IL-2 medium occurred on days 3 and 7. Libraries were prepared by immunoSEQ multiplex PCR; TCRdb keeps only in-frame clonotypes and omits some of them. The sample has 70,000 or so clones, roughly 73% seen once. The ends were cut back, 6 bases at V and 2 bases at J, with 15 bases in the middle. Looked up from germline, CDR1 is MNHEY and CDR2 is SVGAGI. This CDR3 has 15 amino acids. A note on this clone: Its antigen is as yet unknown.

The gene calls are TRBV6-5 and TRBJ2-3, with D possibly being TRBD1 (6 bases). Sequencing used CD4+ T cells from PBMCs cultured without peptide, obtained after COVID-19 vaccination. This receptor was obtained from a human donor who received a COVID-19 vaccine. The CDR3, as DNA: TGTGCCAGCAGCCACCGTACAGGGTTCACAGATACGCAGTATTTT. This encodes CASSHRTGFTDTQYF.